Described below is a single T cell receptor beta chain sequence and its context. This clonotype has just a few counts. Its recognized antigen is unknown. Per-base quality was not reported, and no clone a single base away is much larger than it. Instrument on record: Illumina HiSeq 1500. TCRdb cleaned the public reads at Q25 with fastp, built clones with MiXCR and kept in-frame beta chains. Rows are combined by CDR3 protein, so each entry shows the most common genes and DNA. The sample yields approximately 150,000 distinct CDR3 sequences; roughly 18% were counted once. Together, the top ten hold roughly 20% of the sample. The sample comes from a study of T cell repertoires in cytomegalovirus infection (dated by TCRdb to the late 2010s). A note on the overall study: The HLA type of each donor mattered for the analysis, because public TCR beta signatures pointed to carriage of CMV infection along with the matching HLA type. Study-wide findings and limitations: In both this cohort and an independent roughly 350-donor cohort, the cumulative frequency of public TCR beta family members distinguished carriers of CMV infection plus the relevant HLA type. The ex vivo response was dominated by HLA-C-restricted CMV-specific TCR beta clonotypes, which also provided the single most frequent clonotype in two of eight donors.

CDR1 and CDR2 were assigned from the germline V gene as SGHNT and YENEEA. V ends up 5 bases short and J 7 bases short, with an unmatched junction base count of 9. There are 15 amino acids in the CDR3, from cysteine to phenylalanine inclusive. Solely the CDR3 DNA is kept, with 45 bases framed from the first base. Recombination connected TRBV11-3 to TRBJ2-7, with 12 bases in between that match TRBD2. The sequence derives from a human donor in good health (CMV status not recorded). Some clones in this sample may be carry-over from other donors' samples. The sequenced material came from CD8+ T cells from PBMCs. The DNA sequence follows: TGTGCCAGCAGCCCAACTAGCGGGAGGCCGGATGAGCAGTACTTC. This gives the protein CASSPTSGRPDEQYF.